The 8 T cell receptor beta chains below all came from one sample that was sequenced in a study of T cells in Graves' hyperthyroidism and ophthalmopathy. Researchers amplified the TCR beta CDR3 regions from RNA transcripts. Primed by the HTBI set, a first-round RT-PCR was run on the TCR CDR3. TCRdb called the multiplex PCR reads again in MiXCR, with one record for every CDR3 protein. The sample has about 700,000 distinct CDR3 sequences; 14% are singletons. Source material: blood. The source of these receptors is a woman aged 18-35 years with Graves' hyperthyroidism.

The J gene is TRBJ2-3, the V gene TRBV20-1, with TRBD2 matching over 12 bases. The CDR3 contains 14 residues. Germline V gene sequence: CDR1 DFQATT, CDR2 SNEGSKA (reference sequence). V was clipped by 5 bases and J by 3 bases; unmatched bases: 3. CDR3 sequence (DNA): TGCAGTGCTGTGACTAGCGGGAGTACAGATACGCAGTATTTT. Translating gives CSAVTSGSTDTQYF.

This clonotype was recorded many times. The chain uses TRBV12-3 or TRBV12-4 and TRBJ1-5; the D is unclear. V was clipped by 3 bases and J by 2 bases, with 11 bases between them. CDR3 length equals 15 residues. CDR3 nucleotide sequence: TGTGCCAGCAGTTTTAAGGGCAGTGGCAATCAGCCCCAGCATTTT. Translation gives CASSFKGSGNQPQHF.

This clonotype was found many times. V gene TRBV12-3 or TRBV12-4 combines with J gene TRBJ1-5; D gene uncertain. The length of the CDR3 is 15 residues. The V gene lost 0 bases and the J gene lost 4 bases, with 10 bases spanning the gap. The CDR3 bases are TGTGCCAGCAGTTTAGCGTGGCAGTTAAATCAGCCCCAGCATTTT. This translates into CASSLAWQLNQPQHF.

A few counts support this clonotype. The rearrangement links TRBV6-6 to TRBJ1-1; TRBD1 might be the D (5 bases). Trimming stripped 1 base from V and 8 bases from J, with 11 bases between. The CDR3 consists of 13 residues. Germline assignment: CDR1 MNHNY and CDR2 SVGAGI (reference sequence). CDR3 nucleotide sequence: TGTGCCAGCAGTTACTTGAGGGGACGCGAAGCTTTCTTT. Protein sequence: CASSYLRGREAFF.

This clonotype has ten or more counts. The chain uses TRBV6-5 and TRBJ2-7, with TRBD1 matching over 9 bases. Germline trimming cut 2 bases from V and 4 bases from J; bases unmatched to any gene: 9. Germline V gene sequence: CDR1 MNHEY, CDR2 SVGAGI. The CDR3 has 16 amino acids. CDR3 coding DNA: TGTGCCAGCAGTTACCAAACCGGGACAGGGTCGTACGAGCAGTACTTC. This translates into CASSYQTGTGSYEQYF.

This clonotype was seen a few times. J is TRBJ2-1 and V is TRBV24-1, with 7 bases that match TRBD2. The CDR3 sequence is 17 residues long. V was pared by 3 bases and J by 1 base, with 8 bases of the junction left unmatched. Per germline, CDR1 KGHDR and CDR2 SFDVKD. The CDR3 is CATSDTAGAGSYNEQFF. Here the CDR3 DNA reads TGTGCCACCAGTGATACCGCAGGAGCGGGGTCCTACAATGAGCAGTTCTTC.

In this sample, this clonotype turned up many times. The chain uses TRBV27 and TRBJ1-5, with D possibly being TRBD1 (5 bases). Germline assignment: CDR1 MNHEY and CDR2 SMNVEV (reference sequence). This CDR3 is 11 amino acids long. V lost 6 bases to trimming and J lost 8 bases, with 8 bases between them. The CDR3 region is CASRQTEPQHF. The CDR3 DNA reads as TGTGCCAGCAGACAGACAGAGCCCCAGCATTTT.

The CDR3 DNA is TGTGCCAGCAGCTTACCCAGGGCCCGGAGGGGGCGAGAATACAATGAGCAGTTCTTC. Translating gives CASSLPRARRGREYNEQFF. The chain joins TRBV7-8 to TRBJ2-1; the D gene is possibly TRBD1 (7 bases). CDR3 length equals 19 residues. The V gene's germline CDR1 is SGHVS and CDR2 FQNEAQ. V was shortened by 2 bases and J by 4 bases, with 24 bases between the two germline ends.